This is a list of T cell receptor beta chains from one sample in a study of T-cell memory formation after mild COVID-19. TCRdb fed the 5' RACE reads into MiXCR, producing one record per CDR3 protein. The table records under 450,000 distinct CDR3 sequences, around a fifth of them present only once. The sample comprised PBMCs or a T cell subset sorted from them (not recorded which). The receptors here all came from a man in his late teens or twenties who had mild COVID-19 (a few samples of this study predate the infection). Cell type and time point are not known. Each CDR3 is given with its conserved first and last residue. Fields, in order: clone size, V gene, J gene, D gene, CDR3 length, CDR3 protein, CDR3 DNA. A D gene is named only where the DNA matches it firmly. Size is stated for part of the rows, as once, few or many counts, or as a class when the clone is expanded.

size: -; V: TRBV4-2; J: TRBJ2-3; D: -; length: 17; CDR3: CASSRSDSPSRADTQYF; DNA: TGTGCCAGCAGCCGGAGCGATTCGCCCTCTAGGGCAGATACGCAGTATTTT
size: -; V: TRBV9; J: TRBJ2-3; D: -; length: 15; CDR3: CASSVSGFRTDTQYF; DNA: TGTGCCAGCAGCGTATCGGGGTTCCGCACAGATACGCAGTATTTT
size: few; V: TRBV6-5; J: TRBJ2-7; D: -; length: 17; CDR3: CASSYSGVLGAPGEQYF; DNA: TGTGCCAGCAGTTACTCAGGAGTCTTGGGGGCGCCGGGCGAGCAGTACTTC
size: few; V: TRBV12-3/TRBV12-4; J: TRBJ2-5; D: -; length: 13; CDR3: CASSSPSRETQYF; DNA: TGTGCCAGCAGTTCCCCCTCCCGGGAGACCCAGTACTTC
size: -; V: TRBV6-6; J: TRBJ1-4; D: -; length: 12; CDR3: CASSYRSEKLFF; DNA: TGTGCCAGCAGTTACCGAAGCGAAAAACTGTTTTTT
size: -; V: TRBV7-2; J: TRBJ1-6; D: -; length: 16; CDR3: CASSLSSTGRNSPLHF; DNA: TGTGCCAGCAGCTTAAGTTCTACAGGGCGTAATTCACCCCTCCACTTT
size: few; V: TRBV20-1; J: TRBJ2-1; D: TRBD2; length: 15; CDR3: CSARDPERGGGEQFF; DNA: TGCAGTGCTAGAGATCCGGAACGGGGGGGCGGCGAGCAGTTCTTC
size: -; V: TRBV7-7; J: TRBJ2-6; D: TRBD1; length: 19; CDR3: CASSLAPGQGASGANVLTF; DNA: TGTGCTAGCAGCTTAGCCCCGGGACAGGGGGCCTCTGGGGCCAACGTCCTGACTTTC
size: few; V: TRBV7-9; J: TRBJ2-4; D: -; length: 14; CDR3: CASSSGGPGPIQYF; DNA: TGTGCCAGCAGCTCCGGGGGGCCGGGTCCCATTCAGTACTTC
size: -; V: TRBV5-1; J: TRBJ2-2; D: TRBD1; length: 14; CDR3: CASTPGQATGELFF; DNA: TGCGCCAGCACCCCGGGACAGGCCACCGGGGAGCTGTTTTTT
size: -; V: TRBV5-1; J: TRBJ1-1; D: -; length: 14; CDR3: CASTVMGMNTEAFF; DNA: TGCGCCAGCACGGTCATGGGAATGAACACTGAAGCTTTCTTT
size: many; V: TRBV6-6; J: TRBJ2-2; D: -; length: 16; CDR3: CASSSMAARNTGELFF; DNA: TGTGCCAGCAGTTCTATGGCGGCCAGGAACACCGGGGAGCTGTTTTTT
size: few; V: TRBV9; J: TRBJ1-1; D: TRBD1; length: 17; CDR3: CASSVGGQGAWGTEAFF; DNA: TGTGCCAGCAGCGTAGGAGGACAGGGGGCTTGGGGTACTGAAGCTTTCTTT
size: -; V: TRBV5-1; J: TRBJ1-1; D: TRBD1; length: 16; CDR3: CASSLTGQVPGTEAFF; DNA: TGCGCCAGCAGCTTGACGGGACAGGTACCCGGCACTGAAGCTTTCTTT
size: -; V: TRBV5-1; J: TRBJ2-3; D: -; length: 14; CDR3: CASSPTQGRDTQYF; DNA: TGCGCCAGCAGCCCTACCCAGGGGAGAGATACGCAGTATTTT